The 8 T cell receptor beta chains below all came from one sample that was sequenced in a study of blood T cells in healthy people across ages. The authors ran a second PCR of about 6 to 11 cycles using a sample-barcoded 5' primer and a J-beta primer mix. From the 5' RACE reads, TCRdb called clonotypes with MiXCR, one entry per CDR3 protein. The sample includes roughly 700,000 distinct CDR3 sequences, 45% to 50% seen only once; the top ten take around a third. Sequencing used blood. Receptors originate from an older woman in good health.

This clonotype was seen a few times. The chain carries TRBV7-6 and TRBJ2-7; 7 nucleotides match TRBD2. The CDR3 runs to 18 residues. From germline, CDR1 is SGHVS and CDR2 FNYEAQ. V shed 2 bases and J 0 bases; nucleotides not matched to a gene: 13. The CDR3 DNA reads as TGTGCCAGCAGCTTAAGCTTGGCTAGCGGCCTTAGCTCCTACGAGCAGTACTTC. As protein: CASSLSLASGLSSYEQYF.

The rearrangement joins TRBV10-3 to TRBJ2-7, with 9 positions matching TRBD2. V lost 4 bases to trimming and J lost 5 bases; unmatched junction nucleotides: 12. CDR1 is ENHRY and CDR2 is SYGVKD in the germline V gene. The CDR3 sequence is 16 residues long. CDR3 bases: TGTGCCATCAGTGGGGGAGATTTTAGCGGGAGCCACGAGCAGTACTTC. Its protein product is CAISGGDFSGSHEQYF.

This chain uses TRBV7-3 with TRBJ2-1; the D is unclear. The DNA end is a closer match to TRBJ2-7, so the J assignment may be wrong. The CDR3 runs 16 residues. CDR1 is SGHTA and CDR2 is FQGTGA in the germline V gene. CDR3: CASSLSSMGKGNEQYF. The CDR3 region has the DNA TGTGCCAGCAGCCTTTCTTCCATGGGTAAAGGCAATGAGCAGTACTTC.

This clonotype was counted a single time. The chain uses TRBV7-2 and TRBJ2-5; D uncertain. The germline V and J ends were trimmed by 1 base and 0 bases, with 9 bases remaining between them. Per the germline V gene, CDR1 is SGHTA and CDR2 is FQGNSA. The CDR3 runs 15 residues. CDR3 DNA: TGTGCCAGCAGCTTAGTGGCAAACTACCAAGAGACCCAGTACTTC. This codes for CASSLVANYQETQYF.

V usage is TRBV29-1 and J usage is TRBJ1-5, with 7 positions matching TRBD1. Trimming cost V 4 bases and J 6 bases; bases outside gene matches: 6. The V gene's germline CDR1 is SQVTM and CDR2 ANQGSEA. The length of the CDR3 is 13 residues. The CDR3 here is CSVGTGDSQPQHF. The CDR3 DNA reads as TGCAGCGTTGGCACAGGGGATTCTCAGCCCCAGCATTTT.

The CDR3 sequence: CASSDPTPIETQYF. The CDR3, as DNA: TGTGCCAGCAGTGATCCTACACCTATCGAGACCCAGTACTTC. The chain links TRBV25-1 to TRBJ2-5, with D uncertain. V shed 3 bases and J shed 5 bases, with 13 bases lying between them. Germline V gene data show CDR1 as MGHDK and CDR2 as SYGVNS. The CDR3 extends over 14 amino acids.

This clonotype was seen once. The chain carries TRBV20-1 and TRBJ1-5; no clear D gene. V was cut by 3 bases and J by 0 bases, with 12 bases left in between. The CDR3 runs to 15 residues. Germline V gene lookup returns CDR1 DFQATT and CDR2 SNEGSKA (reference sequence). The CDR3, as DNA: TGCAGTGCTAGTCCATTCGGATATAGCAATCAGCCCCAGCATTTT. Translation gives CSASPFGYSNQPQHF.

The J gene is TRBJ2-1, the V gene TRBV14, with 9 bases identical to TRBD1. From germline, CDR1 is SGHDN and CDR2 FVKESK. The CDR3 is 15 amino acids. V lost 9 bases and J lost 4; bases outside the gene matches: 10. CDR3 loop: CASSHGTGLYNEQFF. As DNA, the CDR3 is TGTGCCAGTAGTCACGGGACAGGGTTATACAATGAGCAGTTCTTC.